This T cell receptor (beta chain) originates from a study of blood T cell repertoires in COVID-19. Germline CDR1 ENHRY, CDR2 SYGVKD. V dropped 10 bases and J dropped 4 bases, with 13 bases sitting between them. The CDR3 has 12 residues. Clones were read by immunoSEQ multiplex PCR, and TCRdb kept only the in-frame ones, dropping some. The sample shows about 49,000 clones, 81% of them seen only once. What was sequenced was peripheral blood. This chain links TRBV10-3 with TRBJ1-1; perhaps TRBD1 as D (6 bases). This TCR derives from a woman aged 80 or over with COVID-19, enrolled during active disease. The CDR3 here is CATKQGITEAFF. The CDR3 nucleotides read TGTGCCACAAAACAGGGAATCACTGAAGCTTTCTTT.